The next 21 T cell receptor beta chains were all read from a single sample in a study of long-term antiretroviral therapy in people with HIV. Assay version v3.0 of immunoSEQ was used, and it was run at survey level. Assay: immunoSEQ multiplex PCR; the TCRdb copy retains only in-frame clones and omits some. The sample gives tens of thousands of clones, about 80% of which show up once; around 3% is in the top ten. The source material was unsorted PBMCs, sampled 0.8 years after starting antiretroviral therapy. These receptors were collected from a woman aged 18-29 years with HIV.

The chain carries TRBV6-5 and TRBJ2-7, with 7 bases lining up with TRBD1. The CDR3 totals 16 residues. The V segment lost 0 bases and the J segment 5 bases; nucleotides outside the gene matches: 10. Per the germline V gene, CDR1 is MNHEY and CDR2 is SVGAGI. The CDR3 DNA is TGTGCCAGCAGTTACTCGGGGGACAGTTTTATCAACGAGCAGTACTTC. Amino acids: CASSYSGDSFINEQYF.

This sequence joins TRBV7-9 and TRBJ2-5; D is uncertain. Trimming removed 3 bases at V and 4 bases at J, with 9 bases between. The CDR3 totals 13 residues. Germline values: CDR1 SEHNR, CDR2 FQNEAQ (reference sequence). The CDR3 DNA sequence: TGTGCCAGCAGCTTGGCTGTATTAGAGACCCAGTACTTC. Translated: CASSLAVLETQYF.

The CDR3 DNA reads TGTGCCAGCAGCTTAGAGACAGGGAGGGAGGAGACCCAGTACTTC. Translation: CASSLETGREETQYF. The rearrangement uses TRBV7-2 and TRBJ2-5; D possibly matches TRBD1 or TRBD2 (7 bases each). There are 15 residues in the CDR3. The germline V and J ends were trimmed by 1 base and 5 bases, with 14 bases remaining between them. CDR1 is SGHTA and CDR2 is FQGNSA in the germline V gene.

The chain links TRBV27 to TRBJ2-6, with 8 positions matching TRBD1. CDR3 length equals 16 residues. Germline V gives CDR1 MNHEY, CDR2 SMNVEV (reference sequence). J lost 0 bases, V lost 8 bases, and 6 bases had no gene match. The CDR3 nucleotides read TGTGCCAGCGGTCCCAGGGGGCTCTCTGGGGCCAACGTCCTGACTTTC. It encodes CASGPRGLSGANVLTF.

The V and J genes are TRBV18 and TRBJ2-7; D is uncertain. CDR3 length: 13 amino acids. The V and J ends lost 6 bases and 6 bases respectively, with 15 bases between them. From germline, CDR1 is KGHSH and CDR2 LQKENI. The DNA of the CDR3 is TGTGCCAGCTCGCCTATCGACTTCGGCGAGCAGTACTTC. It specifies CASSPIDFGEQYF.

In DNA, the CDR3 is TGTGCCAGCCGATCCGGGACAGGGGGCCCCTATAATTCACCCCTCCACTTT. Encoded protein: CASRSGTGGPYNSPLHF. The rearrangement joins TRBV28 to TRBJ1-6; TRBD1 aligns across 12 bases. J gave up 2 bases and V 8 bases, and 7 bases lay outside the gene matches. CDR1 and CDR2 (germline): MDHEN, SYDVKM. The CDR3 sequence is 17 residues long.

The rearrangement uses TRBV14 and TRBJ1-1; D uncertain. The germline gives CDR1 SGHDN, CDR2 FVKESK. The CDR3 is 13 amino acids. Deletions cut 4 bases from V and 0 bases from J, with 6 bases between. Here the CDR3 DNA reads TGTGCCAGCAGCCCTAGATTGAACACTGAAGCTTTCTTT. This translates into CASSPRLNTEAFF.

The rearrangement links TRBV7-3 to TRBJ2-5, with D possibly matching TRBD2 (6 bases). Trimming took 2 bases from V and 0 from J, leaving 10 bases between them. Per the germline V gene, CDR1 is SGHTA and CDR2 is FQGTGA. This CDR3 is built from 15 residues. The CDR3 DNA follows: TGTGCCAGCAGCTTATTCGGCGGGAACCAAGAGACCCAGTACTTC. Residues: CASSLFGGNQETQYF.

V is TRBV7-9 and J is TRBJ1-1; 11 bases map to TRBD1. CDR1 is SEHNR, CDR2 FQNEAQ, per germline (reference sequence). J gave up 3 bases and V 5 bases, and 8 bases lay outside the gene matches. This CDR3 has 16 amino acids. The CDR3, as DNA: TGTGCCAGCAGCCCGGACAGGGGGCTGGGAGACACTGAAGCTTTCTTT. This codes for CASSPDRGLGDTEAFF.

The V and J genes are TRBV5-4 and TRBJ2-3, with TRBD1 matching 7 bases. Trimming at V came to 3 bases and at J to 1 base, leaving 2 bases not matched to a gene. This CDR3 is built from 14 residues. Germline assignment: CDR1 SGHNT and CDR2 YYREEE (reference sequence). CDR3 sequence: CASSSGTGTDTQYF. Written as DNA, the CDR3 is TGTGCCAGCAGCTCCGGGACAGGCACAGATACGCAGTATTTT.

J is TRBJ2-1 and V is TRBV27, with 11 bases matching TRBD2. With 8 bases clipped from V and 6 bases from J, the junction kept 3 bases outside the gene matches. This CDR3 comprises 13 residues. CDR1 is MNHEY, CDR2 SMNVEV, per germline (reference sequence). The CDR3 DNA is TGTGCCAGCCTAGCGGGAGGCGGCAATGAGCAGTTCTTC. Translating it yields CASLAGGGNEQFF.

This sequence joins TRBV27 and TRBJ1-5; D is possibly TRBD1 (5 bases). Germline CDR1 MNHEY, CDR2 SMNVEV (reference sequence). The CDR3 consists of 15 residues. V gave up 7 bases and J gave up 6 bases, with 19 bases separating them. Written as DNA, the CDR3 is TGTGCCAGCACCCCCGGACGGGGGGTAGGTCAGCCCCAGCATTTT. Amino acid sequence: CASTPGRGVGQPQHF.

This chain connects TRBV11-1 to TRBJ2-5, with D tentatively TRBD1 (7 bases). Between the trimmed V and J ends, which lost 1 base and 2 bases, there was a span of 17 bases. This CDR3 has 17 residues. Germline CDR1 reads SGHAT; CDR2 reads FQDESV (reference sequence). The CDR3 protein is CASSLGWAGGQQETQYF. The DNA for the CDR3 is TGTGCCAGCAGCTTAGGGTGGGCCGGGGGACAGCAAGAGACCCAGTACTTC. The full variable domain, in which reference TRBV11-1 and TRBJ2-5 provide the parts outside the CDR3, is EAEVAQSPRYKITEKSQAVAFWCDPISGHATLYWYRQILGQGPELLVQFQDESVVDDSQLPKDRFSAERLKGVDSTLKIQPAELGDSAMYLCASSLGWAGGQQETQYFGPGTRLLVL.

The rearrangement links TRBV19 to TRBJ1-5; no clear D gene. The CDR3 contains 12 residues. Trimming removed 4 bases at V and 2 bases at J, with 3 bases between. The germline V gene encodes CDR1 LNHDA and CDR2 SQIVND (reference sequence). CDR3 sequence reads: CASSNGNQPQHF. CDR3 DNA: TGTGCCAGTAGTAATGGCAATCAGCCCCAGCATTTT.

This clone was detected a few times. V and J are TRBV6-6 and TRBJ2-5; no clear D gene. Per the germline V gene, CDR1 is MNHNY and CDR2 is SVGAGI (reference sequence). Trimming stripped 8 bases from V and 0 bases from J, with 10 bases between. The CDR3 length is 13 residues. CDR3 sequence: CASSSPYQETQYF. The CDR3 nucleotides read TGTGCCAGCTCTAGTCCGTACCAAGAGACCCAGTACTTC.

The V and J genes are TRBV28 and TRBJ1-1; D not certain. V lost 5 bases and J lost 13, with 20 bases in between. Per germline, CDR1 MDHEN and CDR2 SYDVKM. This CDR3 is built from 13 residues. CDR3 DNA: TGTGCCAGCAGTGACTTTCCCCTTAGCGGGGTTTTCTTT. It specifies CASSDFPLSGVFF.

The V call is TRBV10-3, the J call TRBJ1-5; D uncertain. This CDR3 is built from 17 residues. Germline lookup yields CDR1 ENHRY and CDR2 SYGVKD. Deletions cut 2 bases from V and 0 bases from J, with 14 bases between. The CDR3 coding sequence is TGTGCCATCAGTGAGGGTCCCCCTGGAGATAGCAATCAGCCCCAGCATTTT. Its protein product is CAISEGPPGDSNQPQHF.

The rearrangement joins TRBV7-2 to TRBJ1-2; tentative D call: TRBD1 (5 bases). Per germline, CDR1 SGHTA and CDR2 FQGNSA. Trimming removed 1 base at V and 6 bases at J, with 15 bases between. The CDR3 length is 15 residues. CDR3 region: CASSLVFRGYDGYTF. CDR3 nucleotides: TGTGCCAGCAGCTTAGTCTTTAGGGGTTATGATGGCTACACCTTC.

For the CDR3, the DNA is TGTGCCAGCAGCACAATCAGGGGGGTCTACGAGCAGTACTTC. Amino acid sequence: CASSTIRGVYEQYF. The chain is built from TRBV11-1 and TRBJ2-7; the D gene is possibly TRBD1 (7 bases). V was pared by 5 bases and J by 3 bases, with 14 bases between. The CDR3 has 14 amino acids. Looked up from germline, CDR1 is SGHAT and CDR2 is FQDESV (reference sequence).

This clone was counted a few times. The chain joins TRBV4-1 to TRBJ2-7, with a weak D call TRBD1 (5 bases). V lost 0 bases and J lost 7, with 13 bases in between. Germline V gene sequence: CDR1 MGHRA, CDR2 YSYEKL. The CDR3 totals 14 residues. The CDR3 DNA sequence: TGCGCCAGCAGCCAAGATCTCCAGGGTAGGGAGCAGTACTTC. Amino acid sequence: CASSQDLQGREQYF.

J is TRBJ1-5 and V is TRBV9; maybe TRBD1 (5 bases). This CDR3 is 14 amino acids long. Germline V gene sequence: CDR1 SGDLS, CDR2 YYNGEE. The V and J ends lost 0 bases and 7 bases respectively, with 11 bases between them. DNA for the CDR3: TGTGCCAGCAGCGTAGGCCCGGACACCCAGCCCCAGCATTTT. Protein: CASSVGPDTQPQHF. Full variable domain (missing parts from reference TRBV9 and TRBJ1-5): DSGVTQTPKHLITATGQRVTLRCSPRSGDLSVYWYQQSLDQGLQFLIQYYNGEERAKGNILERFSAQQFPDLHSELNLSSLELGDSALYFCASSVGPDTQPQHFGDGTRLSIL.